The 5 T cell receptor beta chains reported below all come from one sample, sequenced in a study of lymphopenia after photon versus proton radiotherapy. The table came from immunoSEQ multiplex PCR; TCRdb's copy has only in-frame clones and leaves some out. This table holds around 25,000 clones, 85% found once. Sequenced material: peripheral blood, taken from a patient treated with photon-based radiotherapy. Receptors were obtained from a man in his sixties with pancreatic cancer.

The CDR3 nucleotides read TGTGCCAGCAGCTTACCGCGGGGGTCCAGCTCTGGAAACACCATATATTTT. It yields the protein CASSLPRGSSSGNTIYF. The chain couples TRBV11-2 to TRBJ1-3; D is possibly TRBD1 (5 bases). The germline V gene has CDR1 SGHAT and CDR2 FQNNGV. CDR3 length: 17 amino acids. The V and J ends lost 2 bases and 0 bases respectively, with 14 bases between them. Full variable domain (rest looked up from reference TRBV11-2 and TRBJ1-3): EAGVAQSPRYKIIEKRQSVAFWCNPISGHATLYWYQQILGQGPKLLIQFQNNGVVDDSQLPKDRFSAERLKGVDSTLKIQPAKLEDSAVYLCASSLPRGSSSGNTIYFGEGSWLTVV.

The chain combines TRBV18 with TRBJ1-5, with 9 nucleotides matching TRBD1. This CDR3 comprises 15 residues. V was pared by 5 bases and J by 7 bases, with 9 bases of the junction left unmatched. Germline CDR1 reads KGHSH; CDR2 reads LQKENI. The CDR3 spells CASSSDRGIGQPQHF. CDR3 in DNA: TGTGCCAGCTCATCCGACAGGGGGATCGGACAGCCCCAGCATTTT. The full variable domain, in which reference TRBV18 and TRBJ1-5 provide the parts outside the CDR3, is NAGVMQNPRHLVRRRGQEARLRCSPMKGHSHVYWYRQLPEEGLKFMVYLQKENIIDESGMPKERFSAEFPKEGPSILRIQQVVRGDSAAYFCASSSDRGIGQPQHFGDGTRLSIL.

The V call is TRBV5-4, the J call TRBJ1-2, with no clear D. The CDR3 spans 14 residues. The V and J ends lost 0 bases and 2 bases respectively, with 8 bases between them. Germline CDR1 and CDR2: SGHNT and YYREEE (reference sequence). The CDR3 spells CASSLVVGNYGYTF. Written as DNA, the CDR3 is TGTGCCAGCAGCTTGGTGGTGGGCAACTATGGCTACACCTTC.

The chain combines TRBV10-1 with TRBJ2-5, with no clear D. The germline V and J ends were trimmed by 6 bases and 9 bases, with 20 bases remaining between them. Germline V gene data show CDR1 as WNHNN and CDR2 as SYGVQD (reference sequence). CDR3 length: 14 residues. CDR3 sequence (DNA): TGCGCCAGCAGCCCCAGCCGTGGATTCCCTCCCCAGTACTTC. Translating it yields CASSPSRGFPPQYF.

The DNA of the CDR3 is TGTGCCAGCAGTGACCAGCGGGGAAGCACAGATACGCAGTATTTT. Residues: CASSDQRGSTDTQYF. This chain links TRBV2 with TRBJ2-3, with 7 bases lining up with TRBD2. V lost 3 bases, J lost 0 bases, and 3 bases stayed unmatched. Germline CDR1 is SNHLY and CDR2 is FYNNEI. This CDR3 contains 15 residues.